The 14 T cell receptor beta chains in this list originate from one sample, sequenced in a study of blood T cell repertoires in COVID-19. Sequencing used immunoSEQ multiplex PCR; TCRdb keeps in-frame clones, though not all of them. The data show roughly 200,000 clones, around nine tenths seen once. The specimen sequenced was peripheral blood. The receptors were sampled from a woman younger than 35 who had recovered from COVID-19.

This rearrangement joins TRBV15 to TRBJ1-2; the match to TRBD1 covers 10 bases. This CDR3 spans 21 amino acids. Germline V gene lookup returns CDR1 LNHNV and CDR2 YYDKDF (reference sequence). The J segment lost 0 bases and the V segment lost 1 base, leaving 17 bases of the junction unmatched. This CDR3 is CATSRGPRDRGLHPPNYGYTF. CDR3 DNA sequence: TGTGCCACCAGCAGAGGCCCCCGCGACAGGGGGCTTCATCCCCCTAACTATGGCTACACCTTC. The variable domain in full, completed from reference TRBV15 and TRBJ1-2, reads DAMVIQNPRYQVTQFGKPVTLSCSQTLNHNVMYWYQQKSSQAPKLLFHYYDKDFNNEADTPDNFQSRRPNTSFCFLDIRSPGLGDTAMYLCATSRGPRDRGLHPPNYGYTFGSGTRLTVV.

The V call is TRBV2, the J call TRBJ2-3; 8 nucleotides align to TRBD1. The CDR3 length is 16 residues. Trimming took 6 bases from V and 3 from J; bases not matched to a gene: 11. Germline CDR1 reads SNHLY; CDR2 reads FYNNEI. DNA for the CDR3: TGTGCCAGCAGCAAACTCCAGGGGGCGCTTACAGATACGCAGTATTTT. Its translation: CASSKLQGALTDTQYF.

The chain has TRBV25-1 and TRBJ1-3; no clear D gene. Germline CDR1 reads MGHDK; CDR2 reads SYGVNS. The V gene lost 2 bases and the J gene lost 0 bases, with 8 bases spanning the gap. The CDR3 spans 15 residues. CDR3 amino acids: CASSEGPSSGNTIYF. The CDR3 DNA sequence: TGTGCCAGCAGTGAAGGGCCGAGCTCTGGAAACACCATATATTTT.

This chain links TRBV19 with TRBJ2-3; 7 bases line up with TRBD2. The CDR3 is 16 residues long. V gave up 5 bases and J gave up 0 bases; unmatched junction bases: 8. Per the germline V gene, CDR1 is LNHDA and CDR2 is SQIVND (reference sequence). For the CDR3, the DNA is TGTGCCAGTAGTCCCACTCGGCGGGGGAGCACAGATACGCAGTATTTT. Its protein is CASSPTRRGSTDTQYF.

The chain joins TRBV12-3 or TRBV12-4 to TRBJ1-1; 7 bases are shared with TRBD1. V trimming: 3 bases; J trimming: 12 bases; junction bases outside the gene matches: 7. The CDR3 spans 12 residues. The CDR3, as DNA: TGTGCCAGCAGTTTCACCGAACAGGGGACTTTCTTT. The encoded protein is CASSFTEQGTFF.

There are a few counts of this clone. The V gene is TRBV7-2, the J gene TRBJ1-5; TRBD1 matches at 7 bases. V trimming: 2 bases; J trimming: 0 bases; junction bases outside the gene matches: 4. CDR1 is SGHTA and CDR2 is FQGNSA in the germline V gene. The length of the CDR3 is 16 residues. CDR3 protein: CASSLWTGYSNQPQHF. The CDR3 DNA reads TGTGCCAGCAGCTTATGGACAGGATATAGCAATCAGCCCCAGCATTTT.

J is TRBJ2-5 and V is TRBV5-1, with TRBD1 identical over 9 bases. Trimming removed 8 bases from V and 7 bases from J; junction bases left unmatched: 18. The CDR3 sequence is 16 residues long. The V gene's germline CDR1 is SGHRS and CDR2 YFSETQ. The CDR3 coding sequence is TGCGCCAGTCGGAAGGGACAGGGCGTGTTGGTAGGGACCCAGTACTTC. Translated, it gives CASRKGQGVLVGTQYF.

This rearrangement joins TRBV7-9 to TRBJ2-7; 8 bases are shared with TRBD1. V was clipped by 5 bases and J by 2 bases; unmatched bases: 8. The CDR3 runs 15 residues. CDR1 is SEHNR and CDR2 is FQNEAQ in the germline V gene (reference sequence). The DNA of the CDR3 is TGTGCCAGCAGCCACGCGACAGGGGTAACCTACGAGCAGTACTTC. Translation: CASSHATGVTYEQYF.

The rearrangement uses TRBV9 and TRBJ1-2, with 9 nucleotides matching TRBD1. Germline values: CDR1 SGDLS, CDR2 YYNGEE. The CDR3 covers 17 residues. Trimming at V came to 3 bases and at J to 0 bases, leaving 9 bases not matched to a gene. This CDR3 reads CASSATGGGLTNYGYTF. The CDR3 DNA sequence: TGTGCCAGCAGCGCAACAGGGGGCGGGTTAACTAACTATGGCTACACCTTC.

V and J are TRBV27 and TRBJ1-3; D might be TRBD1 (5 bases). CDR3 length equals 16 residues. Germline V gene lookup returns CDR1 MNHEY and CDR2 SMNVEV (reference sequence). Trimming took off 2 bases at V and 1 base at J, with 12 bases between the two ends. DNA of the CDR3: TGTGCCAGCAGTTTAGCTTTCCCAGGGTCTGGAAACACCATATATTTT. It translates to CASSLAFPGSGNTIYF.

About this clone: Other DNA sequences in the sample encode the same CDR3. The V call is TRBV18, the J call TRBJ1-2, with 10 positions matching TRBD1. With 2 bases clipped from V and 6 bases from J, the junction kept 0 bases outside the gene matches. Germline V gene data show CDR1 as KGHSH and CDR2 as LQKENI. The CDR3 consists of 13 residues. The CDR3 DNA sequence: TGTGCCAGCTCACCAGGACAGGGGGATGGCTACACCTTC. Its translation: CASSPGQGDGYTF.

This chain links TRBV10-3 with TRBJ2-3, with TRBD2 matching 7 bases. The J segment lost 0 bases and the V segment lost 8 bases, leaving 17 bases of the junction unmatched. Germline V CDR1 and CDR2: ENHRY, SYGVKD. This CDR3 region has 18 residues. The CDR3 spells CAIRASGLAVFSTDTQYF. Here the CDR3 DNA reads TGTGCCATCCGGGCGTCTGGGCTAGCGGTATTTAGCACAGATACGCAGTATTTT.

The chain recombines TRBV6-2 or TRBV6-3 with TRBJ1-1; perhaps TRBD1 as D (6 bases). With 4 bases removed from V and 0 bases from J, the gap between germline ends came to 18 bases. CDR3 length equals 17 residues. Germline lookup yields CDR1 MNHEY and CDR2 SVGEGT. The CDR3 coding sequence is TGTGCCAGCAGTTCCGTGTTGGGGGCCGGAATGAACACTGAAGCTTTCTTT. It yields the protein CASSSVLGAGMNTEAFF.

CDR3 residues: CASSSLTLSTF. Here the CDR3 DNA reads TGTGCCAGCAGTTCCTTGACTCTTAGCACCTTC. The rearrangement joins TRBV6-2 or TRBV6-3 to TRBJ1-2; D call uncertain. Germline CDR1 MNHEY, CDR2 SVGEGT. V shed 4 bases and J shed 13 bases, with 13 bases lying between them. The CDR3 runs to 11 residues.